Each of the 22 T cell receptor beta chains below was sequenced from the same sample in a study of shared clonotypes between healthy human individuals. Sequencing used immunoSEQ multiplex PCR; TCRdb keeps in-frame clones, though not all of them. This table has 2 million to 2.5 million clones, 85% to 95% appearing once. The sequenced material came from naive CD4+ T cells sorted from blood. Subset here: CD45RA+ positively selected. The receptors come from a man younger than 35 in good health.

The chain is built from TRBV5-6 and TRBJ1-5, with TRBD1 identical over 7 bases. The CDR3 covers 16 residues. Germline CDR1 reads SGHDT; CDR2 reads YYEEEE. V was clipped by 1 base and J by 4 bases; unmatched bases: 8. The CDR3 is CASSLFGAGGNQPQHF. As DNA, the CDR3 is TGTGCCAGCAGCTTGTTTGGGGCAGGGGGGAATCAGCCCCAGCATTTT.

The rearrangement links TRBV7-9 to TRBJ1-3; possibly TRBD1 for D (5 bases). The CDR3 loop spans 13 amino acids. Germline values: CDR1 SEHNR, CDR2 FQNEAQ (reference sequence). Trimming left V 8 bases short and J 0 bases short, with 8 bases between. As DNA, the CDR3 is TGTGCCAGCTCCAGGGACTCTGGAAACACCATATATTTT. Its translation: CASSRDSGNTIYF.

As concerns this clone: In the same sample, other DNA sequences code for this CDR3. The V and J genes are TRBV5-1 and TRBJ2-1; 11 bases line up with TRBD2. The germline V gene has CDR1 SGHRS and CDR2 YFSETQ. The ends lost 3 bases at V and 4 bases at J; junction bases unmatched: 3. The length of the CDR3 is 15 residues. The CDR3 DNA sequence: TGCGCCAGCAGCTCCGGACTAGCGGGTTACAATGAGCAGTTCTTC. The encoded protein is CASSSGLAGYNEQFF.

This chain uses TRBV6-1 with TRBJ1-1; D is uncertain. This CDR3 is 13 amino acids long. Germline V gene sequence: CDR1 MNHNS, CDR2 SASEGT. The V end was cut by 1 base, the J end by 7 bases, with 10 bases between. CDR3 bases: TGTGCCAGCAGTGAAGTGCGGACGATTGAAGCTTTCTTT. Protein: CASSEVRTIEAFF.

The chain links TRBV2 to TRBJ2-7; 8 nucleotides agree with TRBD2. The V and J ends lost 11 bases and 3 bases, in that order; junction bases with no gene match: 9. The germline gives CDR1 SNHLY, CDR2 FYNNEI. This CDR3 comprises 13 residues. The CDR3 DNA reads as TGTGCCTCCAGGGGTAGCGGGAACTACGAGCAGTACTTC. Translating gives CASRGSGNYEQYF.

The chain carries TRBV6-1 and TRBJ2-7; 7 positions match TRBD1. This CDR3 is built from 15 residues. Germline lookup yields CDR1 MNHNS and CDR2 SASEGT. V lost 2 bases, J lost 6 bases, and 10 bases stayed unmatched. The CDR3 sequence: CASSEPGQLAIEQYF. The CDR3 DNA is TGTGCCAGCAGTGAACCGGGACAGCTGGCAATCGAGCAGTACTTC.

Comment on this clone: The same CDR3 also results from other DNA sequences found in this sample. The chain employs TRBV5-1 and TRBJ1-1; D possibly corresponds to TRBD1 (5 bases). V was trimmed by 1 base and J by 2 bases, leaving 9 bases between them. Germline CDR1 SGHRS, CDR2 YFSETQ. The CDR3 sequence is 14 residues long. The CDR3 here is CASSLSGQNTEAFF. The CDR3 bases are TGCGCCAGCAGCTTGTCCGGACAAAACACTGAAGCTTTCTTT.

V is TRBV5-6 and J is TRBJ2-3; D not resolved. This CDR3 is built from 14 residues. V lost 0 bases and J lost 4, with 9 bases in between. CDR1 SGHDT and CDR2 YYEEEE come from the germline V gene. This chain's CDR3 is CASSLGLVPDTQYF. DNA of the CDR3: TGTGCCAGCAGCTTGGGCCTAGTACCAGATACGCAGTATTTT. Supplemented by reference TRBV5-6 and TRBJ2-3, the full variable domain reads DAGVTQSPTHLIKTRGQQVTLRCSPKSGHDTVSWYQQALGQGPQFIFQYYEEEERQRGNFPDRFSGHQFPNYSSELNVNALLLGDSALYLCASSLGLVPDTQYFGPGTRLTVL.

This rearrangement joins TRBV27 to TRBJ1-5; TRBD1 is a possible D gene (6 bases). From germline, CDR1 is MNHEY and CDR2 SMNVEV (reference sequence). V lost 4 bases to trimming and J lost 3 bases, with 16 bases between them. The CDR3 extends over 16 amino acids. For the CDR3, the DNA is TGTGCCAGCAGTTCAGGGAAGGGGGTACTCAATCAGCCCCAGCATTTT. Translating it yields CASSSGKGVLNQPQHF.

This rearrangement joins TRBV19 to TRBJ2-3; D is uncertain. The CDR3 contains 12 residues. Germline-derived CDR1 and CDR2 are LNHDA and SQIVND (reference sequence). With 6 bases removed from V and 7 bases from J, the gap between germline ends came to 11 bases. CDR3 loop: CASSLPRNTQYF. CDR3 sequence (DNA): TGTGCCAGTAGCCTCCCGAGGAATACGCAGTATTTT.

This rearrangement joins TRBV5-1 to TRBJ1-2, with D uncertain. The CDR3 totals 15 residues. Germline V gives CDR1 SGHRS, CDR2 YFSETQ. Trimming took off 2 bases at V and 0 bases at J, with 11 bases between the two ends. The CDR3 DNA sequence: TGCGCCAGCAGCTTTTCCCCTGGGTCTAACTATGGCTACACCTTC. Translation gives CASSFSPGSNYGYTF.

The chain recombines TRBV4-1 with TRBJ1-4; D gene uncertain. The ends were cut back, 1 base at V and 0 bases at J, with 6 bases in the middle. CDR3 size: 15 residues. The germline V gene encodes CDR1 MGHRA and CDR2 YSYEKL. Written as DNA, the CDR3 is TGCGCCAGCAGCCAAGGCAGAACAACTAATGAAAAACTGTTTTTT. Protein product: CASSQGRTTNEKLFF.

Comments on this clone: Other DNA sequences in this sample translate to the same CDR3. The J gene is TRBJ1-2, the V gene TRBV5-4, with no clear D. The germline CDR1 and CDR2 sequences are SGHNT and YYREEE (reference sequence). Trimming removed 0 bases at V and 1 base at J, with 4 bases between. The CDR3 spans 13 residues. CDR3 sequence: CASSLGLNYGYTF. The CDR3 coding sequence is TGTGCCAGCAGCTTGGGTCTTAACTATGGCTACACCTTC.

The chain couples TRBV28 to TRBJ2-1, with D perhaps assigned TRBD1 or TRBD2 (5 bases each). CDR1 is MDHEN and CDR2 is SYDVKM in the germline V gene. Trimming cost V 5 bases and J 9 bases, with 11 bases left between them. The CDR3 runs 12 residues. The CDR3 sequence is CASSPRDPEQFF. The CDR3 bases are TGTGCCAGCAGTCCCAGGGACCCTGAGCAGTTCTTC.

This sequence joins TRBV6-1 and TRBJ1-6; 7 positions agree with TRBD1. Germline V CDR1 and CDR2: MNHNS, SASEGT. V was pared by 7 bases and J by 3 bases, with 6 bases of the junction left unmatched. The CDR3 length is 15 residues. The CDR3 nucleotides read TGTGCCAGCACTCCGGGACAGAACTATAATTCACCCCTCCACTTT. It specifies CASTPGQNYNSPLHF.

This chain links TRBV5-4 with TRBJ2-2, with 7 bases aligning to TRBD2. There are 16 residues in the CDR3. Germline values: CDR1 SGHNT, CDR2 YYREEE (reference sequence). Trimming cost V 4 bases and J 0 bases; bases outside gene matches: 6. The CDR3 sequence is CASSVPGLANTGELFF. The DNA for the CDR3 is TGTGCCAGCAGCGTACCAGGACTAGCGAACACCGGGGAGCTGTTTTTT.

The chain has TRBV7-8 and TRBJ2-5, with D possibly TRBD2 on 5 matching bases. Trimming removed 2 bases at V and 5 bases at J, with 15 bases between. The CDR3 is 15 residues long. The germline V gene encodes CDR1 SGHVS and CDR2 FQNEAQ. CDR3 residues: CASSLRARPGETQYF. The CDR3 nucleotides are TGTGCCAGCAGCTTAAGGGCTCGACCGGGGGAGACCCAGTACTTC.

The rearrangement uses TRBV2 and TRBJ2-1; D may be TRBD1 or TRBD2 (6 bases each). V shed 3 bases and J shed 4 bases, with 13 bases lying between them. Germline V CDR1 and CDR2: SNHLY, FYNNEI. This CDR3 region has 15 residues. CDR3 in DNA: TGTGCCAGCAGTGATTCGGGGGCGCTTTACAATGAGCAGTTCTTC. Translation: CASSDSGALYNEQFF.

This chain joins TRBV27 and TRBJ1-5; D perhaps matches TRBD1 (6 bases). CDR1 is MNHEY, CDR2 SMNVEV, per germline (reference sequence). V lost 2 bases and J lost 0, with 11 bases in between. CDR3 length: 16 residues. The CDR3 is CASSLSGGLSNQPQHF. In DNA form, the CDR3 reads TGTGCCAGCAGTTTAAGCGGGGGGCTTAGCAATCAGCCCCAGCATTTT.

The chain uses TRBV12-5 and TRBJ1-3; a weak D match, TRBD1 (6 bases). V lost 7 bases and J 0 bases, leaving 13 bases between the germline ends. CDR3 size: 15 residues. CDR1 is LGHNT and CDR2 is FRNRAP in the germline V gene. CDR3 in amino acids: CASAPGAVSGNTIYF. CDR3 coding DNA: TGTGCTAGTGCCCCGGGGGCAGTCTCTGGAAACACCATATATTTT.

The CDR3 nucleotides read TGTGCCAGCAGCTTAGTGGGCGGGAGGAAGGAGACCCAGTACTTC. Its protein is CASSLVGGRKETQYF. The chain joins TRBV7-2 to TRBJ2-5, with 8 bases lining up with TRBD2. This CDR3 is built from 15 residues. In germline, CDR1 is SGHTA, CDR2 FQGNSA. After removal of 1 base from V and 5 bases from J, the junction contained 6 bases not matched to a gene.

The V gene is TRBV6-1, the J gene TRBJ2-2, with a tentative D call TRBD1 (5 bases). This CDR3 is built from 12 residues. Per germline, CDR1 MNHNS and CDR2 SASEGT. The V end was cut by 5 bases, the J end by 7 bases, with 8 bases between. CDR3 nucleotides: TGTGCCAGCAGTAGGGGTATCGGGGAGCTGTTTTTT. Protein: CASSRGIGELFF.